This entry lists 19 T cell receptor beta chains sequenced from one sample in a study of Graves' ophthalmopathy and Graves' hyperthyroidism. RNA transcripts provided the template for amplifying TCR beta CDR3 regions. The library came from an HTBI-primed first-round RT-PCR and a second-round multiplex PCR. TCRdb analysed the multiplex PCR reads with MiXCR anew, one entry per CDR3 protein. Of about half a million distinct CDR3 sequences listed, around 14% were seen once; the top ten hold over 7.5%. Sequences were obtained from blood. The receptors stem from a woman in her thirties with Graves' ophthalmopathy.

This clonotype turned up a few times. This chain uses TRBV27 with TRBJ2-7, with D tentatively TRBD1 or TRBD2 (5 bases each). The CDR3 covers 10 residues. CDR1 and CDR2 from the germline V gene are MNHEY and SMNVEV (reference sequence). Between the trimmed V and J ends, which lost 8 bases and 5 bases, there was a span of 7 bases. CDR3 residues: CASGDDEQYF. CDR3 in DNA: TGTGCCAGCGGGGACGACGAGCAGTACTTC.

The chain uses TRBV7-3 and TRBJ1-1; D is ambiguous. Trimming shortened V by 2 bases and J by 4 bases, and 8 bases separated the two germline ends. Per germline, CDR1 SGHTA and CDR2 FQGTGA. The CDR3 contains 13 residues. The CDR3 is CASSLGRLTEAFF. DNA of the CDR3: TGTGCCAGCAGCTTAGGGAGACTCACTGAAGCTTTCTTT.

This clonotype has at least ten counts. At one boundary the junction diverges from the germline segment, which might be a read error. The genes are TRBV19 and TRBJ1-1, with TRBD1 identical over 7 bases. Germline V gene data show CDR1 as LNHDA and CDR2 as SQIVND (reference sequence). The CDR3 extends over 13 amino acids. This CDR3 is CATRQGMNTEAFF. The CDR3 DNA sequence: TGCGCCACACGACAGGGTATGAACACTGAAGCTTTCTTT.

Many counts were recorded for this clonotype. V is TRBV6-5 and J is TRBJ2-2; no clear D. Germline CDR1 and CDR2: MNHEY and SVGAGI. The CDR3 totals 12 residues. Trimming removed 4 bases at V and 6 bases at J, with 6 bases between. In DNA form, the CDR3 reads TGTGCCAGCAGTTTCAGATCCGGGGAGCTGTTTTTT. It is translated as CASSFRSGELFF.

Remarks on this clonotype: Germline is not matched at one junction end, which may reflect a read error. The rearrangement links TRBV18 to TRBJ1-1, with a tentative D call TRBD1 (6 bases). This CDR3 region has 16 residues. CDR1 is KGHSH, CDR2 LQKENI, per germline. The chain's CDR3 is CASSPTGGGVNTVAFF. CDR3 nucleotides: TGTGCCAGCTCACCGACAGGAGGAGGAGTGAACACTGTAGCTTTCTTT.

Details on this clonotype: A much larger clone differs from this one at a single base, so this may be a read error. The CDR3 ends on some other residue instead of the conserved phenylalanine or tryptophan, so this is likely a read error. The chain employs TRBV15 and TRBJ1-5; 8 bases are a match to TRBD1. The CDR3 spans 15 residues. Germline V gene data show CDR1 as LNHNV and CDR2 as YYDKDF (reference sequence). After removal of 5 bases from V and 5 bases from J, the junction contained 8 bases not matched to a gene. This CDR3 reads CATSPRGQEDQPQHL. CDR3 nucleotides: TGTGCCACCAGCCCCCGGGGACAGGAGGATCAGCCCCAGCATTTG.

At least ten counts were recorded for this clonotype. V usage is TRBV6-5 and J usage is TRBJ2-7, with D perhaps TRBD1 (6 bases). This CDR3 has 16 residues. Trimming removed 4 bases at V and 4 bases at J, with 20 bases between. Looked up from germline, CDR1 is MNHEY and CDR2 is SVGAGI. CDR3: CASSSVRDKPFYEQYF. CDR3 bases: TGTGCCAGCAGTTCTGTCCGGGACAAACCATTTTACGAGCAGTACTTC.

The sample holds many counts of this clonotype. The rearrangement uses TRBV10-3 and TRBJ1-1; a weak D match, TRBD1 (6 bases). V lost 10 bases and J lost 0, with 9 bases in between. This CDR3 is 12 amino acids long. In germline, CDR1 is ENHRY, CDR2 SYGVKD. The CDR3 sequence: CATGQLNTEAFF. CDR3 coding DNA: TGTGCCACCGGACAGTTGAACACTGAAGCTTTCTTT.

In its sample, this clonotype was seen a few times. This CDR3 reads CASSYGNYEQYF. The CDR3 nucleotides are TGTGCCAGCAGCTACGGTAACTACGAGCAGTACTTC. This chain connects TRBV7-9 to TRBJ2-7; D gene unclear. The V and J ends lost 4 bases and 3 bases respectively, with 7 bases between them. The germline V gene encodes CDR1 SEHNR and CDR2 FQNEAQ (reference sequence). The CDR3 has 12 amino acids.

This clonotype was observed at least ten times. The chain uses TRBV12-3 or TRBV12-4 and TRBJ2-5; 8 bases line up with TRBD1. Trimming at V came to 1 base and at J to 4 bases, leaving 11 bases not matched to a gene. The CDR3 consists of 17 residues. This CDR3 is CASSLGGQGAQGETQYF. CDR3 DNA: TGTGCCAGCAGTTTAGGGGGGCAGGGGGCGCAGGGAGAGACCCAGTACTTC.

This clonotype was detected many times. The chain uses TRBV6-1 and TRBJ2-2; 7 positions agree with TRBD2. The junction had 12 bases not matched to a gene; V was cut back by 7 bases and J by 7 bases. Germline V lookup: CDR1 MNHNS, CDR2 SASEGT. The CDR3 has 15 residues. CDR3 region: CASTGEAGAGGELFF. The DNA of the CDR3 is TGTGCCAGCACTGGAGAGGCGGGAGCGGGCGGGGAGCTGTTTTTT.

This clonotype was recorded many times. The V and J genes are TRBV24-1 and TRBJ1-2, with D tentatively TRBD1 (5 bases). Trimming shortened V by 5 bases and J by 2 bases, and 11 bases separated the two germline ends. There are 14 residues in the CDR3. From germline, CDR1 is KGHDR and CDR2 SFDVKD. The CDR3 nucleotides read TGTGCCACCAGTGGCAGACAGAGGAACTATGGCTACACCTTC. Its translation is CATSGRQRNYGYTF.

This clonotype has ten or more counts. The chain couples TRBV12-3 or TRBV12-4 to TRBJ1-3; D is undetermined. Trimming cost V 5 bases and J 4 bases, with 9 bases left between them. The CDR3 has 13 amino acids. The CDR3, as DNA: TGTGCCAGCAGTCAAGTCGTAGGAAACACCATATATTTT. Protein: CASSQVVGNTIYF.

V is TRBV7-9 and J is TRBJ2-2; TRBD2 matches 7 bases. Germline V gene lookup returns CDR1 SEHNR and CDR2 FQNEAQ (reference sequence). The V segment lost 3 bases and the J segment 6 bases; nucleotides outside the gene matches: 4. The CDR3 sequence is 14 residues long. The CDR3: CASSLAGDAGELFF. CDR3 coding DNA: TGTGCCAGCAGCTTGGCGGGAGATGCCGGGGAGCTGTTTTTT.

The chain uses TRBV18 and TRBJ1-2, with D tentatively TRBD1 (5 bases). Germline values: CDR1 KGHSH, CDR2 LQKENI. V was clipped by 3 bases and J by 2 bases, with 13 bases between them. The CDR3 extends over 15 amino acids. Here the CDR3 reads CASSPWDGTNYGYTF. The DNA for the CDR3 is TGTGCCAGCTCACCCTGGGACGGAACCAACTATGGCTACACCTTC.

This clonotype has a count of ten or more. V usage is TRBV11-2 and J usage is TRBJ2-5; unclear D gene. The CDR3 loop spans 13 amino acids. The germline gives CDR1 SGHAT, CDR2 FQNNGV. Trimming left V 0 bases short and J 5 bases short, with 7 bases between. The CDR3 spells CASSLEPVETQYF. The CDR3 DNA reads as TGTGCCAGCAGCTTAGAGCCGGTTGAGACCCAGTACTTC.

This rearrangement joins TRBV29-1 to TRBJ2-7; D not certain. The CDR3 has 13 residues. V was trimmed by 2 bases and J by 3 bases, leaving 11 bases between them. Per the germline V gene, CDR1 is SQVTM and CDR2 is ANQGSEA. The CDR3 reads CSVEFRNYYEQYF. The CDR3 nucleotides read TGCAGCGTTGAATTCAGGAACTACTACGAGCAGTACTTC.

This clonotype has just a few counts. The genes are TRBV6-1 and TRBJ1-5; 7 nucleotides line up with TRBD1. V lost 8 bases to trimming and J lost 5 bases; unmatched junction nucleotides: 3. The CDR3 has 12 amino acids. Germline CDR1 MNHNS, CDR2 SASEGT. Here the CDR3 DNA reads TGTGCCAGCCACAGGGGCCATCAGCCCCAGCATTTT. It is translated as CASHRGHQPQHF.

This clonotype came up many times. This CDR3 reads CASSLDRADEQYF. The CDR3 nucleotides are TGCGCCAGCAGCTTGGACAGGGCAGACGAGCAGTACTTC. The J gene is TRBJ2-7, the V gene TRBV5-1, with a possible D match to TRBD1 (6 bases). From germline, CDR1 is SGHRS and CDR2 YFSETQ. The CDR3 length is 13 residues. The ends were cut back, 0 bases at V and 5 bases at J, with 9 bases in the middle.